A selection of T cell receptor beta chains follows, all from one sample in a study of chemoradiotherapy in HPV16-positive cancers. Sequenced by immunoSEQ multiplex PCR; TCRdb stores in-frame clones only, minus some. There are 6,000 or so clones in the sample; 90% occur only once, and about 1.5% lies in the top ten. This specimen was blood, taken from a patient who underwent chemoradiotherapy. These receptors all stem from a human donor with HPV-associated anogenital cancer. Both conserved end residues are part of each CDR3. Fields, in order: D gene, clone size, V gene, CDR3 length, J gene, CDR3 DNA, CDR3 protein. A D gene is named only where the DNA matches it firmly. Clone sizes are given selectively: once, few, many, or a class where the clone is expanded.

d_gene: -; abundance: -; v_gene: TRBV5-1; len: 13; j_gene: TRBJ2-7; CDR3nt: TGCGCCAGCAGCTTGGACAGGGCCAGAGAGCAGTACTTC; CDR3aa: CASSLDRAREQYF
d_gene: TRBD2; abundance: -; v_gene: TRBV27; len: 13; j_gene: TRBJ2-3; CDR3nt: TGTGCCTGCGCGGGGGACTACACAGATACGCAGTATTTT; CDR3aa: CACAGDYTDTQYF
d_gene: -; abundance: -; v_gene: TRBV7-8; len: 14; j_gene: TRBJ2-7; CDR3nt: TGTGCCAGCAGCTTAGGACTAGACCGCCACGAGCAGTACTTC; CDR3aa: CASSLGLDRHEQYF
d_gene: -; abundance: -; v_gene: TRBV7-2; len: 19; j_gene: TRBJ2-1; CDR3nt: TGTGCCAGCAGCTTAGCGCTACGAGGCGGACAAGTTCTATACAATGAGCAGTTCTTC; CDR3aa: CASSLALRGGQVLYNEQFF
d_gene: -; abundance: -; v_gene: TRBV19; len: 11; j_gene: TRBJ1-4; CDR3nt: TGTGCCAGTAGTATTGGGGAAAAACTGTTTTTT; CDR3aa: CASSIGEKLFF
d_gene: -; abundance: -; v_gene: TRBV14; len: 15; j_gene: TRBJ2-5; CDR3nt: TGTGCCAGCAGCCAACAGGGACCCCGAGGGGAGACCCAGTACTTC; CDR3aa: CASSQQGPRGETQYF
d_gene: -; abundance: -; v_gene: TRBV5-1; len: 15; j_gene: TRBJ1-3; CDR3nt: TGCGCCAGCAGCCCGGTCGAGGGGGTTGCGGGCACCATATATTTT; CDR3aa: CASSPVEGVAGTIYF
d_gene: -; abundance: -; v_gene: TRBV11-2; len: 12; j_gene: TRBJ2-1; CDR3nt: TGTGCCAGCAGCGGGGAAGTTAATGAGCAGTTCTTC; CDR3aa: CASSGEVNEQFF
d_gene: TRBD1; abundance: once; v_gene: TRBV7-2; len: 13; j_gene: TRBJ2-1; CDR3nt: TGTGCCAGCAGCTCGACAGGGTTGGCGGGGCAGTTCTTC; CDR3aa: CASSSTGLAGQFF
d_gene: TRBD1; abundance: -; v_gene: TRBV4-1; len: 15; j_gene: TRBJ1-4; CDR3nt: TGCGCCAGCAGCCAAGTGGGACAGGGGGACGAAAAACTGTTTTTT; CDR3aa: CASSQVGQGDEKLFF
d_gene: TRBD1; abundance: -; v_gene: TRBV18; len: 16; j_gene: TRBJ2-5; CDR3nt: TGTGCCAGCTCACCCCCGGCCGGGACAGCTCAAGAGACCCAGTACTTC; CDR3aa: CASSPPAGTAQETQYF
d_gene: -; abundance: -; v_gene: TRBV2; len: 13; j_gene: TRBJ2-1; CDR3nt: TGTGCCGGGGGTACTGGCCTCTACAATGAGCAGTTCTTC; CDR3aa: CAGGTGLYNEQFF
d_gene: TRBD2; abundance: -; v_gene: TRBV9; len: 15; j_gene: TRBJ2-5; CDR3nt: TGTGCCAGCAGCTCGGGACTAGCGGGAAGAGAGACCCAGTACTTC; CDR3aa: CASSSGLAGRETQYF
d_gene: TRBD1; abundance: -; v_gene: TRBV5-4; len: 14; j_gene: TRBJ1-1; CDR3nt: TGTGCCAGCAGCTTAGACAGGGGGCTCACTGAAGCTTTCTTT; CDR3aa: CASSLDRGLTEAFF
d_gene: -; abundance: once; v_gene: TRBV5-5; len: 18; j_gene: TRBJ2-1; CDR3nt: TGTGCCAGCAGCTTAAATAGCGGACGTGTTAGCTCCTACAATGAGCAGTTCTTC; CDR3aa: CASSLNSGRVSSYNEQFF
d_gene: -; abundance: -; v_gene: TRBV27; len: 13; j_gene: TRBJ1-6; CDR3nt: TGTGCCAGCAAGGTGGGTGTTGATTCACCCCTCCACTTT; CDR3aa: CASKVGVDSPLHF
d_gene: -; abundance: -; v_gene: TRBV5-1; len: 14; j_gene: TRBJ2-3; CDR3nt: TGCGCCAGCAGCTTGGGCACCAGCACAGATACGCAGTATTTT; CDR3aa: CASSLGTSTDTQYF
d_gene: -; abundance: -; v_gene: TRBV5-1; len: 16; j_gene: TRBJ1-3; CDR3nt: TGCGCCAGCAGCGAACAACAGGGACGCTCTGGAAACACCATATATTTT; CDR3aa: CASSEQQGRSGNTIYF
d_gene: -; abundance: -; v_gene: TRBV14; len: 15; j_gene: TRBJ2-4; CDR3nt: TGTGCCAGCAGCCAACTCCAGGTAGCCAAAAACATTCAGTACTTC; CDR3aa: CASSQLQVAKNIQYF
d_gene: TRBD1; abundance: -; v_gene: TRBV9; len: 15; j_gene: TRBJ2-7; CDR3nt: TGTGCCAGCAGCGTAGAGACAGGGTACTCCTACGAGCAGTACTTC; CDR3aa: CASSVETGYSYEQYF
d_gene: -; abundance: -; v_gene: TRBV6-5; len: 15; j_gene: TRBJ2-3; CDR3nt: TGTGCCAGCAGCATCGATAGCGGTCGCACAGATACGCAGTATTTT; CDR3aa: CASSIDSGRTDTQYF
d_gene: -; abundance: -; v_gene: TRBV5-1; len: 14; j_gene: TRBJ1-1; CDR3nt: TGCGCCAGCAGCTTGGTGGCAGGGGAAACTGAAGCTTTCTTT; CDR3aa: CASSLVAGETEAFF
d_gene: -; abundance: -; v_gene: TRBV11-2; len: 15; j_gene: TRBJ1-1; CDR3nt: TGTGCCAGCAGTCACTACGGCACCGGGAACACTGAAGCTTTCTTT; CDR3aa: CASSHYGTGNTEAFF
d_gene: -; abundance: -; v_gene: TRBV25-1; len: 14; j_gene: TRBJ2-5; CDR3nt: TGTGCCAGCAGTGAACAAACAGGCCGAGAGACCCAGTACTTC; CDR3aa: CASSEQTGRETQYF
d_gene: -; abundance: -; v_gene: TRBV7-9; len: 16; j_gene: TRBJ2-7; CDR3nt: TGTGCCAGCACCCTTTTGGGAGGGACACGAGGAAACGAGCAGTACTTC; CDR3aa: CASTLLGGTRGNEQYF
d_gene: TRBD1; abundance: -; v_gene: TRBV4-1; len: 15; j_gene: TRBJ1-2; CDR3nt: TGCGCCAGCAGCCCGCCGGGACAGGGCCACTATGGCTACACCTTC; CDR3aa: CASSPPGQGHYGYTF
d_gene: TRBD1; abundance: -; v_gene: TRBV6-1; len: 15; j_gene: TRBJ2-2; CDR3nt: TGTGCCAGCAGCCGCCGGGACAGGGGTACCGGGGAGCTGTTTTTT; CDR3aa: CASSRRDRGTGELFF
d_gene: -; abundance: -; v_gene: TRBV18; len: 15; j_gene: TRBJ1-1; CDR3nt: TGTGCCAGCTCACCACAGTCCCGGGGGGGCACTGAAGCTTTCTTT; CDR3aa: CASSPQSRGGTEAFF
d_gene: -; abundance: -; v_gene: TRBV5-6; len: 14; j_gene: TRBJ2-7; CDR3nt: TGTGCCAGCAGCTTAAGAGTGGCAGGGGCCGAGCAGTACTTC; CDR3aa: CASSLRVAGAEQYF
d_gene: TRBD2; abundance: -; v_gene: TRBV2; len: 17; j_gene: TRBJ2-2; CDR3nt: TGTGCCAGCAGTGAACTAGCGGGAGGGTCGAACACCGGGGAGCTGTTTTTT; CDR3aa: CASSELAGGSNTGELFF
d_gene: -; abundance: -; v_gene: TRBV9; len: 14; j_gene: TRBJ2-1; CDR3nt: TGTGCCAGCAGCGCAGGTAGACTTGACAATGAGCAGTTCTTC; CDR3aa: CASSAGRLDNEQFF
d_gene: TRBD1; abundance: -; v_gene: TRBV18; len: 16; j_gene: TRBJ1-5; CDR3nt: TGTGCCAGCTCACTCAGACAGGGGTCGGGCAATCAGCCCCAGCATTTT; CDR3aa: CASSLRQGSGNQPQHF
d_gene: -; abundance: -; v_gene: TRBV7-2; len: 14; j_gene: TRBJ1-1; CDR3nt: TGTGCCAGCAGCTGGTCTTCTCTGAACACTGAAGCTTTCTTT; CDR3aa: CASSWSSLNTEAFF
d_gene: -; abundance: -; v_gene: TRBV25-1; len: 13; j_gene: TRBJ2-7; CDR3nt: TGTGCCAGCAGTGAATGCCCAACATGCGAGCAGTACTTC; CDR3aa: CASSECPTCEQYF
d_gene: -; abundance: -; v_gene: TRBV5-4; len: 13; j_gene: TRBJ2-1; CDR3nt: TGTGCCAGCAGCCGCGGACAATACAATGAGCAGTTCTTC; CDR3aa: CASSRGQYNEQFF
d_gene: -; abundance: -; v_gene: TRBV19; len: 16; j_gene: TRBJ2-2; CDR3nt: TGTGCCAGTAGAAGGGGACCTGGGCTTGACACCGGGGAGCTGTTTTTT; CDR3aa: CASRRGPGLDTGELFF
d_gene: TRBD2; abundance: -; v_gene: TRBV19; len: 16; j_gene: TRBJ2-3; CDR3nt: TGTGCCAGTAGTGGGACTAGCGGGGGCGGTGTGGATACGCAGTATTTT; CDR3aa: CASSGTSGGGVDTQYF
d_gene: TRBD1; abundance: -; v_gene: TRBV19; len: 18; j_gene: TRBJ1-5; CDR3nt: TGTGCCAGTCAAGCGGACCGAAGACAGGGGAATAGCAATCAGCCCCAGCATTTT; CDR3aa: CASQADRRQGNSNQPQHF
d_gene: TRBD2; abundance: once; v_gene: TRBV7-9; len: 14; j_gene: TRBJ2-1; CDR3nt: TGTGCCAGCAGCTCGGGACTAGCGGCGCTAGAGCAGTTCTTC; CDR3aa: CASSSGLAALEQFF
d_gene: TRBD1; abundance: -; v_gene: TRBV11-2; len: 14; j_gene: TRBJ1-5; CDR3nt: TGTGCCAGCAGCCCTGACAGGGGTAATCAGCCCCAGCATTTT; CDR3aa: CASSPDRGNQPQHF
d_gene: -; abundance: -; v_gene: TRBV10-3; len: 12; j_gene: TRBJ1-2; CDR3nt: TGTGCCATCAGTGAAACTGTCCGGAGCTACACCTTC; CDR3aa: CAISETVRSYTF
d_gene: TRBD1; abundance: -; v_gene: TRBV7-9; len: 16; j_gene: TRBJ2-6; CDR3nt: TGTGCCAGCAGAGAACCAGGGGGCTCTGGGGCCAACGTCCTGACTTTC; CDR3aa: CASREPGGSGANVLTF
d_gene: -; abundance: once; v_gene: TRBV9; len: 15; j_gene: TRBJ1-3; CDR3nt: TGTGCCAGCAGCGTTCAGGGCCTGGATGGAAACACCATATATTTT; CDR3aa: CASSVQGLDGNTIYF
d_gene: TRBD2; abundance: -; v_gene: TRBV10-2; len: 14; j_gene: TRBJ2-7; CDR3nt: TGCGCCAGCAGTGCTGGCCCCAGAGCGGGAGAGCAGTACTTC; CDR3aa: CASSAGPRAGEQYF
d_gene: -; abundance: few; v_gene: TRBV7-2; len: 14; j_gene: TRBJ1-2; CDR3nt: TGTGCCAGCAGCGGCGGGCAGGGGCCGTATGGCTACACCTTC; CDR3aa: CASSGGQGPYGYTF
d_gene: -; abundance: -; v_gene: TRBV7-2; len: 14; j_gene: TRBJ1-5; CDR3nt: TGTGCCAGCAGAGACAGCTCCTACAATCAGCCCCAGCATTTT; CDR3aa: CASRDSSYNQPQHF
d_gene: TRBD2; abundance: few; v_gene: TRBV7-6; len: 17; j_gene: TRBJ2-7; CDR3nt: TGTGCCAGCAGCCCCCGACTAGCGGGAGGGAGTTCCTACGAGCAGTACTTC; CDR3aa: CASSPRLAGGSSYEQYF
d_gene: TRBD1; abundance: -; v_gene: TRBV18; len: 15; j_gene: TRBJ1-6; CDR3nt: TGTGCCAGCTCACCTTTGGGACAGGGAAATTCACCCCTCCACTTT; CDR3aa: CASSPLGQGNSPLHF
d_gene: -; abundance: -; v_gene: TRBV4-3; len: 16; j_gene: TRBJ1-1; CDR3nt: TGCGCCAGCAGCCAAGAACTTGGACGGAAGAACACTGAAGCTTTCTTT; CDR3aa: CASSQELGRKNTEAFF
d_gene: TRBD2; abundance: -; v_gene: TRBV9; len: 20; j_gene: TRBJ2-1; CDR3nt: TGTGCCAGCAGCGTAGCTATGGGGAAGCGGGAGTTCTCCTCCTACAATGAGCAGTTCTTC; CDR3aa: CASSVAMGKREFSSYNEQFF
d_gene: TRBD2; abundance: -; v_gene: TRBV11-2; len: 15; j_gene: TRBJ2-3; CDR3nt: TGTGCCAGCAGCTTGGCGGGAGGGTACACAGATACGCAGTATTTT; CDR3aa: CASSLAGGYTDTQYF
d_gene: -; abundance: -; v_gene: TRBV18; len: 17; j_gene: TRBJ2-1; CDR3nt: TGTGCCAGCTCACCCACAATAGAGGCACTAGAAAACAATGAGCAGTTCTTC; CDR3aa: CASSPTIEALENNEQFF
d_gene: -; abundance: few; v_gene: TRBV19; len: 15; j_gene: TRBJ2-7; CDR3nt: TGTGCCAGTAGTATAGCATTCGGCAGGGTCTACGAGCAGTACTTC; CDR3aa: CASSIAFGRVYEQYF
d_gene: -; abundance: -; v_gene: TRBV7-8; len: 15; j_gene: TRBJ2-5; CDR3nt: TGTGCCAGCAGCTTAGCGGGGGGACAGTTACAGACCCAGTACTTC; CDR3aa: CASSLAGGQLQTQYF
d_gene: -; abundance: -; v_gene: TRBV6-1; len: 14; j_gene: TRBJ1-2; CDR3nt: TGTGCCAGCAGCCGGGAAGAGGGAATTATTGGCTACACCTTC; CDR3aa: CASSREEGIIGYTF
d_gene: -; abundance: -; v_gene: TRBV28; len: 13; j_gene: TRBJ2-7; CDR3nt: TGTGCCACCCCGTCCGAAGGCAGTAACGAGCAGTACTTC; CDR3aa: CATPSEGSNEQYF
d_gene: -; abundance: -; v_gene: TRBV10-3; len: 13; j_gene: TRBJ1-1; CDR3nt: TGTGCCATTGCTTTACAGGGCTACACTGAAGCTTTCTTT; CDR3aa: CAIALQGYTEAFF
d_gene: TRBD2; abundance: -; v_gene: TRBV6-1; len: 16; j_gene: TRBJ2-5; CDR3nt: TGTGCCAGCAGTGAAACCCCTAGCGGGAGGAGAGAGACCCAGTACTTC; CDR3aa: CASSETPSGRRETQYF
d_gene: -; abundance: -; v_gene: TRBV11-3; len: 15; j_gene: TRBJ2-5; CDR3nt: TGTGCCAGCAGCTTAGTTGGGTCAAGACAAGAGACCCAGTACTTC; CDR3aa: CASSLVGSRQETQYF
d_gene: -; abundance: -; v_gene: TRBV21-1; len: 16; j_gene: TRBJ2-1; CDR3nt: TGTGCCAGCAGCAAGAATTCTAGCTGCTCCTACAATGAGCAGTTCTTC; CDR3aa: CASSKNSSCSYNEQFF